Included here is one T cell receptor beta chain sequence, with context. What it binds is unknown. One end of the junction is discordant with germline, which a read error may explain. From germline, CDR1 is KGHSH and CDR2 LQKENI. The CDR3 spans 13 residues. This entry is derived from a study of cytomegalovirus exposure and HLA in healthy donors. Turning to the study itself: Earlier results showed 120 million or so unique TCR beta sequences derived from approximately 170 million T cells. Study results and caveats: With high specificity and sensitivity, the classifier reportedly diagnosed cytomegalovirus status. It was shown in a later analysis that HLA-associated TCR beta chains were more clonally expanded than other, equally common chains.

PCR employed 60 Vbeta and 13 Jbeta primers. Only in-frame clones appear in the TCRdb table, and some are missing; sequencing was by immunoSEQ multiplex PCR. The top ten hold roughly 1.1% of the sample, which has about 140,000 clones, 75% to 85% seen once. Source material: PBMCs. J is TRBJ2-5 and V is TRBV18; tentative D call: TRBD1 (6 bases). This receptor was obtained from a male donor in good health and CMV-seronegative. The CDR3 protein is CASSPGGQENQYF. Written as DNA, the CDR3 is TGTGCCAGCTCACCAGGGGGACAAGAGAACCAGTACTTC.